The present T cell receptor (beta chain) was sequenced within a study of neurological immune-mediated disorders. Study as a whole: Within the group of some 34 multiple sclerosis patients, roughly 30 were relapsing-remitting, while 3 were secondary progressive.

The team produced cDNA through 5'RACE using 10-nucleotide random UMIs. TCRdb redid the calling of the 5' RACE reads with MiXCR, one entry per CDR3 protein. In the table there are around 30,000 distinct CDR3 sequences, about 2.6% of which are singletons. Trimming left V 5 bases short and J 5 bases short, with 18 bases between. The CDR3 contains 14 residues. In germline, CDR1 is DFQATT, CDR2 SNEGSKA (reference sequence). Study findings and constraints: The most TCR clonal expansion was seen in HTLV-1-associated myelopathy, and the least was seen in multiple sclerosis, which fell below healthy controls.

This clonotype has a count of ten or more. Its antigen is unidentified. It was from 2 million PBMCs stored at -80 C that the unsorted libraries were obtained. The receptor comes from a woman between 50 and 59 years old with multiple sclerosis. Specimen: PBMCs. The gene calls are TRBV20-1 and TRBJ2-5, with TRBD2 as a possible D gene (6 bases). DNA of the CDR3: TGCAGTGCTGTCCCGGGCCCCCGGGGGGAGACCCAGTACTTC. It codes for CSAVPGPRGETQYF.